One and the same sample provided the 7 T cell receptor beta chains below, sequenced in a study of blood T cell repertoires in COVID-19 (dated by TCRdb to the early 2020s). Library preparation employed the immunoSEQ multiplex PCR assay. The immuneACCESS repertoire file appears here via TCRdb, limited to in-frame rearrangements. These files lack a portion of the clones; in checked studies, under half of the deficit traces to unresolved V genes, and the cause of the others is not known. This sample lists about 180,000 clones; around 80% were detected once. 6.5% of the sample belongs to the ten largest clones. What was sequenced was peripheral blood. The receptor source for this set is a man between 65 and 85 years old with active or convalescent COVID-19.

The chain links TRBV29-1 to TRBJ1-2, with a possible D match to TRBD1 (5 bases). V lost 0 bases, J lost 14 bases, and 13 bases lay in between. This CDR3 spans 11 amino acids. In germline, CDR1 is SQVTM, CDR2 ANQGSEA. This chain's CDR3 is CSVEDGRKGTF. In DNA, the CDR3 is TGCAGCGTTGAAGATGGGAGGAAGGGGACCTTC.

The gene calls are TRBV30 and TRBJ1-4; possible D gene TRBD1, 5 bases. CDR1 and CDR2 (germline): GTSNPN, SVGIG (reference sequence). The CDR3 has 14 residues. V was shortened by 7 bases and J by 6 bases, with 18 bases between the two germline ends. This chain's CDR3 is CALDPSRGHEKLFF. Written as DNA, the CDR3 is TGTGCCTTAGATCCTTCAAGGGGCCATGAAAAACTGTTTTTT.

V is TRBV5-1 and J is TRBJ2-3; 10 bases are a match to TRBD2. This CDR3 has 15 amino acids. After removal of 4 bases from V and 3 bases from J, the junction contained 5 bases not matched to a gene. The germline V gene has CDR1 SGHRS and CDR2 YFSETQ. The CDR3 DNA reads as TGCGCCAGCAGCCCTCTAGCGGGAGAGACAGATACGCAGTATTTT. Protein product: CASSPLAGETDTQYF. Combining the CDR3 with reference TRBV5-1 and TRBJ2-3 gives the whole variable domain KAGVTQTPRYLIKTRGQQVTLSCSPISGHRSVSWYQQTPGQGLQFLFEYFSETQRNKGNFPGRFSGRQFSNSRSEMNVSTLELGDSALYLCASSPLAGETDTQYFGPGTRLTVL.

This clone was observed a few times. CDR3 bases: TGTGCCTGGAGTGTTCGTGCAGATACGCAGTATTTT. It codes for CAWSVRADTQYF. V usage is TRBV30 and J usage is TRBJ2-3; the D is unclear. The CDR3 runs to 12 residues. The V gene lost 0 bases and the J gene lost 4 bases, with 5 bases spanning the gap. Germline-derived CDR1 and CDR2 are GTSNPN and SVGIG (reference sequence).

There are many counts of this clone. The chain combines TRBV13 with TRBJ2-1; 8 bases match TRBD2. V lost 2 bases to trimming and J lost 5 bases; unmatched junction nucleotides: 5. The CDR3 covers 15 residues. Germline V CDR1 and CDR2: PRHDT, FYEKMQ (reference sequence). CDR3 nucleotide sequence: TGTGCCAGCAGCTTACGGGGGGGCGCGGACAATGAGCAGTTCTTC. Translation: CASSLRGGADNEQFF. Based on the CDR3 plus reference TRBV13 and TRBJ2-1, the full variable domain is AAGVIQSPRHLIKEKRETATLKCYPIPRHDTVYWYQQGPGQDPQFLISFYEKMQSDKGSIPDRFSAQQFSDYHSELNMSSLELGDSALYFCASSLRGGADNEQFFGPGTRLTVL.

The chain joins TRBV28 to TRBJ2-7; TRBD2 agrees at 7 bases. The germline CDR1 and CDR2 sequences are MDHEN and SYDVKM. The CDR3 runs to 15 residues. Germline trimming cut 6 bases from V and 2 bases from J; bases unmatched to any gene: 10. As DNA, the CDR3 is TGTGCCAGCAGGCCTAGGATCCTAGCGGCCTACGAGCAGTACTTC. Translating it yields CASRPRILAAYEQYF.

This chain connects TRBV12-5 to TRBJ2-2; 7 positions agree with TRBD2. The CDR3 runs to 16 residues. The V gene end was trimmed by 1 base and the J gene end by 4 bases; junction bases not matched to a gene: 6. Germline CDR1 LGHNT, CDR2 FRNRAP. CDR3 bases: TGTGCTAGTGGTTTGGACGGGGGGTACGGCACCGGGGAGCTGTTTTTT. The encoded protein is CASGLDGGYGTGELFF.